The present entry profiles one T cell receptor beta chain with its context. At one end the junction does not follow the germline gene, possibly because of a read error. This CDR3 is 13 amino acids long. Germline CDR1 SGHDT, CDR2 YYEEEE. The repertoire was sequenced with immunoSEQ multiplex PCR; TCRdb's copy has only in-frame clones and lacks some. The data show over 95,000 clones, with 80% to 95% seen just once and approximately 1.3% held by the top ten. These data are taken from a study of T cells after somatic rescue of genetic block. The origin of this receptor is a woman younger than 30. Sequencing input: peripheral blood mononuclear cells (PBMCs). This rearrangement joins TRBV5-6 to TRBJ1-1; maybe TRBD1 (6 bases). The CDR3: CASSSKGRAGAYF. The CDR3 nucleotides read TGTGCCAGCAGCTCAAAGGGGAGAGCAGGGGCCTATTTT.